The present T cell receptor (beta chain) was sequenced within a study of beta chain features in type 1 diabetes. Expressed TCRB transcripts were sequenced because the entire RNA isolate underwent reverse transcription. TCRdb's copy holds only in-frame clones and misses some; the assay was immunoSEQ multiplex PCR. The sample includes roughly 350,000 clones, about 10% of them seen just once. Trimming left V 2 bases short and J 2 bases short, with 10 bases between. Germline assignment: CDR1 SGHTA and CDR2 FQGNSA. The CDR3 is 15 residues long. Study conclusions and caveats: All four CD4+ subsets of Type 1 diabetes patients contained TCRB CDR3s that were moderately but significantly shorter.

Note on this clone: Its antigen is still unknown.

The material sequenced was central memory CD4+ T cells from blood. J is TRBJ1-5 and V is TRBV7-2; maybe TRBD1 (6 bases). This clonotype was sampled from a man aged 25 to 40 with type 1 diabetes. CDR3 coding DNA: TGTGCCAGCAGCTTATCCGGACAGCGCAATCAGCCCCAGCATTTT. Its protein product is CASSLSGQRNQPQHF.